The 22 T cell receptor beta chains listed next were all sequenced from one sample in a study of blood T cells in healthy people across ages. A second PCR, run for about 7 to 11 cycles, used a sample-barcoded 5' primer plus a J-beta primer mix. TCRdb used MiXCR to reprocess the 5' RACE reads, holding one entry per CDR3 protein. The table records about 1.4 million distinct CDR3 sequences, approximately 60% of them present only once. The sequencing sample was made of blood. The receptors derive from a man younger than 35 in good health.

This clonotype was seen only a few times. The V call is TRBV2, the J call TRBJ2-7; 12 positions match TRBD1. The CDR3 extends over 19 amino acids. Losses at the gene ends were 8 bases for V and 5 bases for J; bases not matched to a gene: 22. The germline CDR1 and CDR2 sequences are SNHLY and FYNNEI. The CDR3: CASWGSGTGGERRHDEQYF. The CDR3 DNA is TGTGCCAGCTGGGGATCCGGGACAGGGGGCGAAAGGAGACATGACGAGCAGTACTTC.

CDR3 sequence reads: CASSLGHRGGEAFF. The CDR3 region has the DNA TGTGCCAGCAGCTTAGGGCACAGGGGTGGTGAAGCTTTCTTT. The rearrangement joins TRBV11-3 to TRBJ1-1; 7 bases are a match to TRBD1. Trimming at V came to 1 base and at J to 7 bases, leaving 6 bases not matched to a gene. The CDR3 is made up of 14 amino acids. Looked up from germline, CDR1 is SGHNT and CDR2 is YENEEA.

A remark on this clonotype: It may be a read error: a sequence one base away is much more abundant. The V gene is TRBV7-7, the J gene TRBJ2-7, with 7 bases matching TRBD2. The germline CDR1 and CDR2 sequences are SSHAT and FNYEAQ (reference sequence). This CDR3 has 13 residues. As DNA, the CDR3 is TGTGCCAACAGCGCCCTCCGGGAGGACGAGCAGTACTTC. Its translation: CANSALREDEQYF.

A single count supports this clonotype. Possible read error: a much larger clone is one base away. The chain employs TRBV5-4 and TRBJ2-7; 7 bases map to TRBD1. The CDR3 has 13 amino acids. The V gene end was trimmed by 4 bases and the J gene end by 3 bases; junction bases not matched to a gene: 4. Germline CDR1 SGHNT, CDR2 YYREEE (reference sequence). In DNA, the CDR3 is TGTGCCAGCAGCCGGGACAGTCACTACGAGCAGTACTTC. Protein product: CASSRDSHYEQYF.

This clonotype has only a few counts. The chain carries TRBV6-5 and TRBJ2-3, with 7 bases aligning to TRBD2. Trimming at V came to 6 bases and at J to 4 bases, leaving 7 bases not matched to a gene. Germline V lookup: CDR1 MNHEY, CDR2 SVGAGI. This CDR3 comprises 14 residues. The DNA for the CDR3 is TGTGCCAGCAGACCGACTAGCCCCGCAGATACGCAGTATTTT. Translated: CASRPTSPADTQYF.

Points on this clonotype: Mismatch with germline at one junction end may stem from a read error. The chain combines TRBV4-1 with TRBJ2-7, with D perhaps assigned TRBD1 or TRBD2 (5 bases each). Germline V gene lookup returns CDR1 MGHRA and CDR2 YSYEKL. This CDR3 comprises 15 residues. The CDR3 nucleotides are TGCGCCAGCAGCCATCCTCCTGGGGGTTCCTACGAGCAGGACTTC. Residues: CASSHPPGGSYEQDF.

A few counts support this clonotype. CDR3 coding DNA: TGTGCCAGCAGTTTAAGGGCAAGAAACTACGAGCAGTACTTC. Encoded protein: CASSLRARNYEQYF. The gene calls are TRBV27 and TRBJ2-7, with no clear D. CDR3 length: 14 amino acids. Germline-derived CDR1 and CDR2 are MNHEY and SMNVEV (reference sequence). V was pared by 2 bases and J by 3 bases, with 11 bases between.

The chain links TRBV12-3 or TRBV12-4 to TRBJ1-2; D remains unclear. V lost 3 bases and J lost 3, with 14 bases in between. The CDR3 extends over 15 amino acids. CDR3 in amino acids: CASSFGGLRDYGYTF. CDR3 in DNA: TGTGCCAGCAGTTTTGGCGGGTTGCGAGACTATGGCTACACCTTC.

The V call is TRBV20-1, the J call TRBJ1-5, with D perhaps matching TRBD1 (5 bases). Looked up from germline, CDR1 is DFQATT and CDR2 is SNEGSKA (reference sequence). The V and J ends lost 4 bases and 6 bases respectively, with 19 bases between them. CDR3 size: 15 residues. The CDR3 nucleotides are TGCAGTGCTAAAGACCCCGGGGTCGGGGGTCAGCCCCAGCATTTT. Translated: CSAKDPGVGGQPQHF.

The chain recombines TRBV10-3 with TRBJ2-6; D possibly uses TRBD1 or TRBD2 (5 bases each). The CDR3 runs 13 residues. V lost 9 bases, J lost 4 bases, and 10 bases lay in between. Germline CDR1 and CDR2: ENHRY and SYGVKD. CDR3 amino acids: CAMGVGGANVLTF. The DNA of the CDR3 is TGTGCCATGGGGGTGGGGGGGGCCAACGTCCTGACTTTC.

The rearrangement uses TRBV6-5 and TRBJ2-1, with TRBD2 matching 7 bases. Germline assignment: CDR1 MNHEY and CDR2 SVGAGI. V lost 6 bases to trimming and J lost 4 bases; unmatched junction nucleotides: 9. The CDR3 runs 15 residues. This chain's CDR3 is CASRPGSSGYNEQFF. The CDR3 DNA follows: TGTGCCAGCAGGCCCGGATCTAGCGGATACAATGAGCAGTTCTTC.

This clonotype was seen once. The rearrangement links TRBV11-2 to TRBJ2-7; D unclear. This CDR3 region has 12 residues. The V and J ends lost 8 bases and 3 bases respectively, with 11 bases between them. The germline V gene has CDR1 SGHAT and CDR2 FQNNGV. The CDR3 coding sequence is TGTGCCAGCTCGCCCTTCCTCTACGAGCAGTACTTC. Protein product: CASSPFLYEQYF.

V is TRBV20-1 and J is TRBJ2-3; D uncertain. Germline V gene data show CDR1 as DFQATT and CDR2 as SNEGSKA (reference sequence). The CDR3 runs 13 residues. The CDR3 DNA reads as TGCAGCGCGTGGGCCTTATACACAGATACGCAGTATTTT. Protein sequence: CSAWALYTDTQYF.

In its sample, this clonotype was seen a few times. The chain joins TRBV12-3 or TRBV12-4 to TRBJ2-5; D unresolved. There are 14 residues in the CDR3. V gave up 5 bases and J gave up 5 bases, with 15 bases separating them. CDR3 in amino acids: CASSASPIGETQYF. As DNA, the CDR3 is TGTGCCAGCAGTGCGAGCCCCATCGGGGAGACCCAGTACTTC.

DNA of the CDR3: TGCGCCAGCAGCCAAGAAGGGCCGGCTAGCTCCTACGAGCAGTACTTC. This encodes CASSQEGPASSYEQYF. This chain links TRBV4-1 with TRBJ2-7; D not resolved. There are 16 residues in the CDR3. Germline loops: CDR1 MGHRA, CDR2 YSYEKL. Trimming took 0 bases from V and 0 from J, leaving 12 bases between them.

CDR3 in DNA: TGTGCCAGCAGTTTAGCGGGGGGGCCGGAAGATACGCAGTATTTT. Translated, it gives CASSLAGGPEDTQYF. V usage is TRBV6-1 and J usage is TRBJ2-3; 11 positions match TRBD2. The CDR3 has 15 residues. J gave up 5 bases and V 5 bases, and 6 bases lay outside the gene matches. Germline CDR1 reads MNHNS; CDR2 reads SASEGT.

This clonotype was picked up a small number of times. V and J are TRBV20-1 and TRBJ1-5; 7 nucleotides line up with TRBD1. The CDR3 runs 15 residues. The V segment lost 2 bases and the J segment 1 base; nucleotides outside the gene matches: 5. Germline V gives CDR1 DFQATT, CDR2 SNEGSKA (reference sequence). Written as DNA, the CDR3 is TGCAGTGCTAGAATCCAGGGGGGGAGCAATCAGCCCCAGCATTTT. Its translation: CSARIQGGSNQPQHF.

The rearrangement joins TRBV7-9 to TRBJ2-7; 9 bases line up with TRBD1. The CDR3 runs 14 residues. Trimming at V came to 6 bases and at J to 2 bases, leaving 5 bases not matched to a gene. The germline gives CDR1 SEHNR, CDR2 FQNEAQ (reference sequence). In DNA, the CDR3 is TGTGCCAGCAGACAAACAGGGGGCCCCTACGAGCAGTACTTC. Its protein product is CASRQTGGPYEQYF.

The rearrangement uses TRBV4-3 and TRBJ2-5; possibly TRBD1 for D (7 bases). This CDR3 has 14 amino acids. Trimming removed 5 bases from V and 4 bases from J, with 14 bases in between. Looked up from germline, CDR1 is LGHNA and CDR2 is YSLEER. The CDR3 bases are TGCGCCAGCAGCACGCACAGGGGAGGAGAGACCCAGTACTTC. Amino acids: CASSTHRGGETQYF.

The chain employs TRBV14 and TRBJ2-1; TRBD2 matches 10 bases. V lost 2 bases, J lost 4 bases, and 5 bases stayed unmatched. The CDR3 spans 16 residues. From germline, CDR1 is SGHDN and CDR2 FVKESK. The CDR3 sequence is CASSQLGLAEYNEQFF. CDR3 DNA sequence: TGTGCCAGCAGCCAATTAGGACTAGCGGAATACAATGAGCAGTTCTTC.

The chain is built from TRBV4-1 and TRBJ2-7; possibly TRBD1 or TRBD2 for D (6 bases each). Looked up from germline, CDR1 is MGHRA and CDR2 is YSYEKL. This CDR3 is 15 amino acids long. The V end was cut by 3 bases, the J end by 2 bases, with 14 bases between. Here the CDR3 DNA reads TGCGCCAGCAGCCAGTGGGAGGACAGTACCTACGAGCAGTACTTC. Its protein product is CASSQWEDSTYEQYF.

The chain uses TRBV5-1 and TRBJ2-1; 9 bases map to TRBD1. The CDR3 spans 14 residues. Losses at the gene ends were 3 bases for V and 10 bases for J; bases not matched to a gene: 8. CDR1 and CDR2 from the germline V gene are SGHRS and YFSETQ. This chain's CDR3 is CASSWPGTGSEQFF. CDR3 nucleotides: TGCGCCAGCAGCTGGCCCGGGACAGGGAGCGAGCAGTTCTTC. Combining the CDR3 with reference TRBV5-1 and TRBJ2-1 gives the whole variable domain KAGVTQTPRYLIKTRGQQVTLSCSPISGHRSVSWYQQTPGQGLQFLFEYFSETQRNKGNFPGRFSGRQFSNSRSEMNVSTLELGDSALYLCASSWPGTGSEQFFGPGTRLTVL.